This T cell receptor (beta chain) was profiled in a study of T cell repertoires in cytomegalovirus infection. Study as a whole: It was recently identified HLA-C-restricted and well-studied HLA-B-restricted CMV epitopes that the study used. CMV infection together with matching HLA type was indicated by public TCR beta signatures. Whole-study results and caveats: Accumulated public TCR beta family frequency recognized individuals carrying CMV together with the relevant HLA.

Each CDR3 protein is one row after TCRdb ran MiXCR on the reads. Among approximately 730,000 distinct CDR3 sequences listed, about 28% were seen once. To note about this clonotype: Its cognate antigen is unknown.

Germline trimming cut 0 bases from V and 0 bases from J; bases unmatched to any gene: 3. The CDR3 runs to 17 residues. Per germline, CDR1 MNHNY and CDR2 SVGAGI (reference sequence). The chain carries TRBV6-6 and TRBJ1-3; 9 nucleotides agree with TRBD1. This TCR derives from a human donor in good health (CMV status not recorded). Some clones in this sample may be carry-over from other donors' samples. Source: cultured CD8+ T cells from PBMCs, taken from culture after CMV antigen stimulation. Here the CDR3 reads CASSYSGQGNSGNTIYF. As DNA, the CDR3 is TGTGCCAGCAGTTACTCGGGACAGGGTAACTCTGGAAACACCATATATTTT.